The 27 T cell receptor beta chains below all came from one sample that was sequenced in a study of cytomegalovirus exposure and HLA in healthy donors. Primers included in the PCR were 60 Vbeta and 13 Jbeta primers. Sequenced by immunoSEQ multiplex PCR; TCRdb stores in-frame clones only, minus some. The profile shows over 120,000 clones, just under 85% of them singletons. Material: PBMCs. The receptors here all came from a woman aged 60-75 years in good health and CMV-seropositive.

The chain couples TRBV7-2 to TRBJ2-4, with D unresolved. Per germline, CDR1 SGHTA and CDR2 FQGNSA. Trimming took off 4 bases at V and 16 bases at J, with 17 bases between the two ends. The CDR3 loop spans 12 amino acids. The CDR3 DNA sequence: TGTGCCAGCAGCTATACGGGTGGGTCAGCATACTTC. It specifies CASSYTGGSAYF. The complete variable domain, with remaining parts taken from reference TRBV7-2 and TRBJ2-4, reads GAGVSQSPSNKVTEKGKDVELRCDPISGHTALYWYRQSLGQGLEFLIYFQGNSAPDKSGLPSDRFSAERTGGSVSTLTIQRTQQEDSAVYLCASSYTGGSAYFGAGTRLSVL.

This sequence joins TRBV7-9 and TRBJ2-3; no firm D call. The CDR3 loop spans 13 amino acids. The ends were cut back, 3 bases at V and 2 bases at J, with 6 bases in the middle. The germline V gene has CDR1 SEHNR and CDR2 FQNEAQ (reference sequence). CDR3 nucleotide sequence: TGTGCCAGCAGCTTGCGGATCACAGATACGCAGTATTTT. Protein product: CASSLRITDTQYF. The full variable domain, completed using reference TRBV7-9 and TRBJ2-3, is DTGVSQNPRHKITKRGQNVTFRCDPISEHNRLYWYRQTLGQGPEFLTYFQNEAQLEKSRLLSDRFSAERPKGSFSTLEIQRTEQGDSAMYLCASSLRITDTQYFGPGTRLTVL.

The rearrangement uses TRBV18 and TRBJ2-1; D remains ambiguous. V dropped 3 bases and J dropped 0 bases, with 6 bases sitting between them. CDR3 length equals 14 residues. The germline CDR1 and CDR2 sequences are KGHSH and LQKENI. This chain's CDR3 is CASSPRGSYNEQFF. In nucleotides, the CDR3 is TGTGCCAGCTCACCCAGAGGCTCCTACAATGAGCAGTTCTTC. Filled out from reference TRBV18 and TRBJ2-1, the complete variable domain reads NAGVMQNPRHLVRRRGQEARLRCSPMKGHSHVYWYRQLPEEGLKFMVYLQKENIIDESGMPKERFSAEFPKEGPSILRIQQVVRGDSAAYFCASSPRGSYNEQFFGPGTRLTVL.

The chain combines TRBV6-6 with TRBJ2-1; 11 positions match TRBD2. The CDR3 runs to 16 residues. Germline assignment: CDR1 MNHNY and CDR2 SVGAGI (reference sequence). After removal of 10 bases from V and 0 bases from J, the junction contained 8 bases not matched to a gene. Written as DNA, the CDR3 is TGTGCCACAACTAGCGGGAGAGGGTACTCCTACAATGAGCAGTTCTTC. Protein: CATTSGRGYSYNEQFF.

In this sample, this clone turned up a few times. The J gene is TRBJ2-7, the V gene TRBV4-3; no clear D. V lost 2 bases, J lost 6 bases, and 11 bases lay in between. The CDR3 covers 13 residues. Germline assignment: CDR1 LGHNA and CDR2 YSLEER. The CDR3 here is CASSQLLLAEQYF. DNA of the CDR3: TGCGCCAGCAGCCAACTCCTCCTGGCCGAGCAGTACTTC.

The chain is built from TRBV7-9 and TRBJ1-3; tentatively, D is TRBD1 (6 bases). Germline V gene data show CDR1 as SEHNR and CDR2 as FQNEAQ (reference sequence). There are 17 residues in the CDR3. V gave up 5 bases and J gave up 0 bases, with 17 bases separating them. The CDR3 protein is CASSRRTVSGSGNTIYF. CDR3 coding DNA: TGTGCCAGCAGCCGCCGGACAGTCTCAGGCTCTGGAAACACCATATATTTT.

This chain links TRBV5-6 with TRBJ1-2; D gene unclear. Looked up from germline, CDR1 is SGHDT and CDR2 is YYEEEE. This CDR3 is built from 14 residues. Trimming cost V 7 bases and J 4 bases, with 17 bases left between them. The CDR3 reads CASHKAARGYGYTF. In DNA, the CDR3 is TGTGCCAGCCATAAGGCTGCTCGGGGCTATGGCTACACCTTC. Supplemented by reference TRBV5-6 and TRBJ1-2, the full variable domain reads DAGVTQSPTHLIKTRGQQVTLRCSPKSGHDTVSWYQQALGQGPQFIFQYYEEEERQRGNFPDRFSGHQFPNYSSELNVNALLLGDSALYLCASHKAARGYGYTFGSGTRLTVV.

Remarks on this clone: An end of the junction differs from the germline gene, which may be a read error. This chain uses TRBV9 with TRBJ2-7; 8 bases are shared with TRBD1. CDR1 SGDLS and CDR2 YYNGEE come from the germline V gene. CDR3 length: 13 residues. CDR3 in amino acids: CASSGQGTYEQCF. The CDR3, as DNA: TGTGCCAGCAGCGGACAGGGGACGTACGAGCAGTGCTTC.

This chain uses TRBV4-2 with TRBJ2-3, with D perhaps matching TRBD2 (5 bases). Per germline, CDR1 LGHNA and CDR2 YNFKEQ. The length of the CDR3 is 14 residues. The germline V and J ends were trimmed by 4 bases and 3 bases, with 11 bases remaining between them. The CDR3 reads CASSPSGGTDTQYF. The CDR3 DNA sequence: TGTGCCAGCAGCCCGTCGGGCGGGACAGATACGCAGTATTTT.

This clone was picked up a small number of times. The CDR3 DNA reads as TGTGCCAGCAGCTTAGGGCCGAGCGGGAGGCGGAGCTCCTACGAGCAGTACTTC. This gives the protein CASSLGPSGRRSSYEQYF. The chain combines TRBV7-2 with TRBJ2-7; 9 bases are a match to TRBD2. The CDR3 is 18 amino acids. Germline loops: CDR1 SGHTA, CDR2 FQGNSA. Germline trimming cut 1 base from V and 0 bases from J; bases unmatched to any gene: 10.

V usage is TRBV4-1 and J usage is TRBJ2-7; possible D gene TRBD1, 5 bases. CDR1 MGHRA and CDR2 YSYEKL come from the germline V gene. V shed 0 bases and J shed 3 bases, with 6 bases lying between them. There are 13 residues in the CDR3. CDR3 residues: CASSQDQGYEQYF. The CDR3 DNA follows: TGCGCCAGCAGCCAAGACCAGGGCTACGAGCAGTACTTC.

The rearrangement uses TRBV9 and TRBJ1-1; 8 bases line up with TRBD1. V was pared by 2 bases and J by 0 bases, with 3 bases of the junction left unmatched. Germline assignment: CDR1 SGDLS and CDR2 YYNGEE. CDR3 length: 15 amino acids. The CDR3 nucleotides are TGTGCCAGCAGCGTCGGACAGGGTTTGAACACTGAAGCTTTCTTT. Translating it yields CASSVGQGLNTEAFF.

Note on this clone: The junction does not match germline at one end; this may be a read error. V gene TRBV7-9 combines with J gene TRBJ2-1, with 11 bases aligning to TRBD2. Germline CDR1 SEHNR, CDR2 FQNEAQ (reference sequence). The CDR3 has 14 residues. DNA for the CDR3: TGTGCCAGCAACTTAGCGGGAGGGTACAATGAGCAGTTCTTC. Protein: CASNLAGGYNEQFF.

This chain connects TRBV4-3 to TRBJ2-3, with 8 bases that match TRBD1. Germline V gene sequence: CDR1 LGHNA, CDR2 YSLEER. J lost 4 bases, V lost 0 bases, and 9 bases had no gene match. This CDR3 is 17 amino acids long. The CDR3 bases are TGCGCCAGCAGCCAAGATCACTGGACAGGGCTGGCAGATACGCAGTATTTT. Translating it yields CASSQDHWTGLADTQYF.

The rearrangement joins TRBV7-9 to TRBJ1-1, with a possible D match to TRBD1 (6 bases). The CDR3 is 14 residues long. The germline V and J ends were trimmed by 4 bases and 0 bases, with 9 bases remaining between them. Germline V gene lookup returns CDR1 SEHNR and CDR2 FQNEAQ (reference sequence). Here the CDR3 reads CASSSRQVNTEAFF. For the CDR3, the DNA is TGTGCCAGCAGCTCCCGACAGGTGAACACTGAAGCTTTCTTT.

This chain connects TRBV18 to TRBJ2-7; a weak D match, TRBD2 (5 bases). CDR3 length: 12 residues. V was clipped by 1 base and J by 7 bases, with 8 bases between them. CDR1 is KGHSH, CDR2 LQKENI, per germline. The CDR3 bases are TGTGCCAGCTCACCACGAGAGGGTGAGCAGTACTTC. It encodes CASSPREGEQYF.

The rearrangement links TRBV28 to TRBJ1-1, with 12 bases identical to TRBD1. This CDR3 contains 16 residues. With V trimmed by 5 bases and J by 5 bases, 9 bases remained unmatched. Germline loops: CDR1 MDHEN, CDR2 SYDVKM. In DNA form, the CDR3 reads TGTGCCAGCAGTCCGGGACAGGGGGCAAGAGGGACTGAAGCTTTCTTT. Translated: CASSPGQGARGTEAFF.

This clone was seen a single time. The chain recombines TRBV18 with TRBJ2-7; maybe TRBD1 (6 bases). This CDR3 spans 15 amino acids. Per germline, CDR1 KGHSH and CDR2 LQKENI. Between the trimmed V and J ends, which lost 3 bases and 4 bases, there was a span of 16 bases. The CDR3 loop is CASSPEGQERYEQYF. CDR3 DNA sequence: TGTGCCAGCTCACCTGAGGGACAAGAGAGATACGAGCAGTACTTC.

The CDR3 spells CASSATGQDQETQYF. The CDR3 DNA reads TGTGCCAGCAGCGCGACGGGACAGGATCAAGAGACCCAGTACTTC. The chain couples TRBV7-2 to TRBJ2-5; 8 bases match TRBD1. The germline CDR1 and CDR2 sequences are SGHTA and FQGNSA. V dropped 5 bases and J dropped 2; count of bases not matched to a gene: 7. This CDR3 spans 15 amino acids.

DNA for the CDR3: TGTGCCAGCAGTAGATCGGGACAGGGTGGTTCACCCCTCCACTTT. Protein product: CASSRSGQGGSPLHF. V and J are TRBV6-5 and TRBJ1-6; 9 bases align to TRBD1. The CDR3 spans 15 residues. Germline V lookup: CDR1 MNHEY, CDR2 SVGAGI. Trimming removed 5 bases from V and 9 bases from J; junction bases left unmatched: 8.

The V and J genes are TRBV28 and TRBJ2-1; 9 positions match TRBD2. Germline V gene data show CDR1 as MDHEN and CDR2 as SYDVKM. The CDR3 runs 18 residues. The V segment lost 7 bases and the J segment 6 bases; nucleotides outside the gene matches: 19. CDR3 protein: CASTLHPLAGDWGNEQFF. In nucleotides, the CDR3 is TGTGCCAGCACCCTTCACCCCTTAGCGGGAGATTGGGGCAATGAGCAGTTCTTC.

This chain connects TRBV2 to TRBJ2-7; 7 nucleotides agree with TRBD1. Germline-derived CDR1 and CDR2 are SNHLY and FYNNEI. J gave up 5 bases and V 8 bases, and 6 bases lay outside the gene matches. CDR3 length: 12 residues. CDR3 sequence reads: CASWDSFHEQYF. CDR3 sequence (DNA): TGTGCCAGCTGGGACAGCTTCCACGAGCAGTACTTC. Full variable domain (missing parts from reference TRBV2 and TRBJ2-7): EPEVTQTPSHQVTQMGQEVILRCVPISNHLYFYWYRQILGQKVEFLVSFYNNEISEKSEIFDDQFSVERPDGSNFTLKIRSTKLEDSAMYFCASWDSFHEQYFGPGTRLTVT.

The V call is TRBV6-5, the J call TRBJ2-2, with D unclear. The CDR3 is 13 amino acids. The V gene's germline CDR1 is MNHEY and CDR2 SVGAGI. Trimming pared 8 bases from V and 0 bases from J, leaving 7 bases between. In DNA, the CDR3 is TGTGCCAGCGCCCGGGCGAACACCGGGGAGCTGTTTTTT. Translated: CASARANTGELFF.

This chain links TRBV29-1 with TRBJ2-5, with D possibly being TRBD2 (5 bases). Trimming took 3 bases from V and 5 from J, leaving 13 bases between them. The CDR3 has 13 residues. Germline CDR1 is SQVTM and CDR2 is ANQGSEA. The DNA for the CDR3 is TGCAGCGTTGATCACGGGAATAAGGAGACCCAGTACTTC. Its translation is CSVDHGNKETQYF.

The chain uses TRBV6-6 and TRBJ2-5, with D unclear. CDR3 size: 12 residues. Deletions cut 6 bases from V and 5 bases from J, with 10 bases between. The germline V gene has CDR1 MNHNY and CDR2 SVGAGI (reference sequence). The CDR3 here is CASREPPETQYF. The CDR3 nucleotides are TGTGCCAGCAGAGAGCCCCCGGAGACCCAGTACTTC.

This clone was observed a handful of times. The chain carries TRBV10-3 and TRBJ2-1; 11 positions agree with TRBD2. The CDR3 is made up of 13 amino acids. Unmatched junction bases numbered 0, after V lost 6 bases and J lost 5 bases. In germline, CDR1 is ENHRY, CDR2 SYGVKD. CDR3: CAIRGLADNEQFF. Written as DNA, the CDR3 is TGTGCCATCAGGGGACTAGCGGACAATGAGCAGTTCTTC.

In nucleotides, the CDR3 is TGCGCCAGCAGCCAAGGGCAGGTTACCTACGAGCAGTACTTC. This sequence encodes CASSQGQVTYEQYF. The V and J genes are TRBV4-1 and TRBJ2-7, with no clear D. Trimming pared 1 base from V and 2 bases from J, leaving 9 bases between. This CDR3 comprises 14 residues. The germline CDR1 and CDR2 sequences are MGHRA and YSYEKL.